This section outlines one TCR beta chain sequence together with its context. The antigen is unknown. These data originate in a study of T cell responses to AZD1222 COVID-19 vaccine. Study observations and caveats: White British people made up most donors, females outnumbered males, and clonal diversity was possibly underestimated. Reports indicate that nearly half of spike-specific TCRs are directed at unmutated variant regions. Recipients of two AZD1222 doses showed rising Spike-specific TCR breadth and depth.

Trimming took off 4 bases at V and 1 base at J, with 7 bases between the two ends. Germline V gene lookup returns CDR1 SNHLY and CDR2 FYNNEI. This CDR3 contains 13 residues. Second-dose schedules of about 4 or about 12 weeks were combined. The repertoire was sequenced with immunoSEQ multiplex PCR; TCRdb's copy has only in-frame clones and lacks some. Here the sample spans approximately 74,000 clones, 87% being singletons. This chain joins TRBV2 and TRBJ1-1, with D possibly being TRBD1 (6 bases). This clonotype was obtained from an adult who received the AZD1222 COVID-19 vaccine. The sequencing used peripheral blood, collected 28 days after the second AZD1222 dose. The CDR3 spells CASSVQGNTEAFF. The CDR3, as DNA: TGTGCCAGCAGTGTACAGGGGAACACTGAAGCTTTCTTT. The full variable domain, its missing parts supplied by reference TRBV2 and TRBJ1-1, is EPEVTQTPSHQVTQMGQEVILRCVPISNHLYFYWYRQILGQKVEFLVSFYNNEISEKSEIFDDQFSVERPDGSNFTLKIRSTKLEDSAMYFCASSVQGNTEAFFGQGTRLTVV.